These T cell receptor beta chains were read from a single sample in a study of blood T cell repertoires in COVID-19. The data were produced by immunoSEQ multiplex PCR, yet TCRdb's version contains in-frame clones alone and is incomplete. The data show under 300,000 clones, around 88% seen once. Sequencing was done on a sample of peripheral blood. The receptor set was obtained from a woman aged 70-85 years with COVID-19, enrolled during active disease. The CDR3 runs from the conserved cysteine through the conserved F or W. D genes are given only for firm matches. Clone size is given for some rows only: seen once, a few or many times, or a class if the clone is expanded.

DNA	CDR3	D	size	V	J
TGTGCCAGCAGCAACGATGCGGGGGCTGAGCAGTTCTTC	CASSNDAGAEQFF	-	-	TRBV2	TRBJ2-1
TGTGCCAGCAGCTTAGGAGGAGCCTCCAGGGATTATCAGCCCCAGCATTTT	CASSLGGASRDYQPQHF	-	-	TRBV13	TRBJ1-5
TGTGCCAGCAGCCGAGACAGGACCTACGAGCAGTACTTC	CASSRDRTYEQYF	-	-	TRBV12-3/TRBV12-4	TRBJ2-7
TGCGCCAGCAGCCCCGACAGTGGGACAGATACGCAGTATTTT	CASSPDSGTDTQYF	-	-	TRBV5-1	TRBJ2-3
TGTGCCAGTAGTGGGGACTTGGGGCACTATGGCTACACCTTC	CASSGDLGHYGYTF	-	-	TRBV19	TRBJ1-2
TGCGCCAGCAGCCTTGAAGAGACCCAGTACTTC	CASSLEETQYF	-	once	TRBV5-1	TRBJ2-5
TGTGCCAGCGAAGGGCGGGTATACGACAATGAGCAGTTCTTC	CASEGRVYDNEQFF	-	-	TRBV2	TRBJ2-1
TGCGCCAGCAGCTACGACCGAGCCGGGGAGACCCAGTACTTC	CASSYDRAGETQYF	-	-	TRBV5-1	TRBJ2-5
TGCGCCAGCAGTGAAAGTCAGGGCGTCGCTGAAGCTTTCTTT	CASSESQGVAEAFF	-	once	TRBV10-2	TRBJ1-1
TGTGCCAGCAGTCCCAGGACTAGCGGGGGCACCGGGGAGCTGTTTTTT	CASSPRTSGGTGELFF	TRBD2	once	TRBV7-2	TRBJ2-2
TGTGCCAGCAGCCGCACAGTGAACACTGAAGCTTTCTTT	CASSRTVNTEAFF	-	-	TRBV6-5	TRBJ1-1
TGTGCCAGCAGGAGGCAGGGGGCAGGGGACGGGGAGCTGTTTTTT	CASRRQGAGDGELFF	TRBD1	-	TRBV6-5	TRBJ2-2
TGTGCCAGCAGTTTCGGTCCTCGCTCCTACACCTTC	CASSFGPRSYTF	-	-	TRBV12-3/TRBV12-4	TRBJ1-2
TGTGCCAGCAGAGCCTCCATGAACACTGAAGCTTTCTTT	CASRASMNTEAFF	-	-	TRBV6-5	TRBJ1-1
TGTGCCAGCAGCTTCGATAGCGGGGGGGCTTACAATGAGCAGTTCTTC	CASSFDSGGAYNEQFF	TRBD2	-	TRBV7-2	TRBJ2-1
TGTGCCAGTAAGGAAGGGGGTAACAATCAGCCCCAGCATTTT	CASKEGGNNQPQHF	-	-	TRBV19	TRBJ1-5
TGCGCCAGCAAGGCAGGCTCCACCACAGATACGCAGTATTTT	CASKAGSTTDTQYF	-	-	TRBV10-1	TRBJ2-3
TGCGCCAGCAGTGAGGGGACAGACCGAAGCTCCTACAATGAGCAGTTCTTC	CASSEGTDRSSYNEQFF	TRBD1	-	TRBV10-1	TRBJ2-1
TGTGCCAGCAGCAGCGGGACAGGGGGGGACACTGAAGCTTTCTTT	CASSSGTGGDTEAFF	TRBD1	few	TRBV3-1/TRBV3-2	TRBJ1-1
TGTGCCAGCAGCGAACTCAGCGGGGGATATTACGAGCAGTACTTC	CASSELSGGYYEQYF	TRBD2	-	TRBV9	TRBJ2-7
TGCGCCAGCAGCCCGGCCACGACTGGGAACTATGGCTACACCTTC	CASSPATTGNYGYTF	-	-	TRBV4-1	TRBJ1-2
TGCGCCAGCAGCTGGGGACTAGCCGACACAGATACGCAGTATTTT	CASSWGLADTDTQYF	TRBD2	few	TRBV5-1	TRBJ2-3
TGCGCCAGCAGCCCCGGGGTTCTGGAGTCCGGGGAGCTGTTTTTT	CASSPGVLESGELFF	-	-	TRBV5-1	TRBJ2-2
TGTGCCAGCAGTTACTCGACTGTAAGTGGCAATCAGCCCCAGCATTTT	CASSYSTVSGNQPQHF	-	once	TRBV6-2/TRBV6-3	TRBJ1-5
TGTGCCAGCACCAGATATTCAATACAGCCCCAGCATTTT	CASTRYSIQPQHF	-	-	TRBV28	TRBJ1-5
TGTGCCAGCAGCCCAGCAGGGTGGGACACTGAAGCTTTCTTT	CASSPAGWDTEAFF	-	-	TRBV28	TRBJ1-1
TGTGCTAGTGGTTTGCTCGGGACTAGCGGGGCGGGGGATACGCAGTATTTT	CASGLLGTSGAGDTQYF	TRBD2	-	TRBV12-5	TRBJ2-3
TGCGCCAGCAGCCGATTAGCGGGGGGGGACACCGGGGAGCTGTTTTTT	CASSRLAGGDTGELFF	TRBD2	-	TRBV4-1	TRBJ2-2
TGTGCCAGCAGCTGCGGGCAGTACTTC	CASSCGQYF	-	-	TRBV5-4	TRBJ2-7
TGTGCCAGCAGCTTAGGAGGGAGGACGACAGATACGCAGTATTTT	CASSLGGRTTDTQYF	-	-	TRBV11-2	TRBJ2-3
TGCGCCAGCAGCTTGGGGACTAGCGGGGGCACTGGGGCCAACGTCCTGACTTTC	CASSLGTSGGTGANVLTF	TRBD2	-	TRBV5-1	TRBJ2-6
TGCGCCAGCAGCTTATCCGGCGGGGGTACCGGGGAGCTGTTTTTT	CASSLSGGGTGELFF	TRBD2	-	TRBV5-1	TRBJ2-2
TGCGCCAGCAGCTCCACCTACGAGCAGTACTTC	CASSSTYEQYF	-	-	TRBV5-1	TRBJ2-7
TGTGCCAGTACCTTACTCATCGGGGGCAATCAGCCCCAGCATTTT	CASTLLIGGNQPQHF	-	few	TRBV19	TRBJ1-5
TGTGCCAGTAAAAAGGCAGGGGAGAGTCAGCCCCAGCATTTT	CASKKAGESQPQHF	-	-	TRBV2	TRBJ1-5
TGTGCCAGCAGCTTAGGAAGGACAATGCCCATCGATGAGCAGTTCTTC	CASSLGRTMPIDEQFF	-	-	TRBV11-3	TRBJ2-1
TGTGCCAGCAGCTCCGGGACAGGGGGATATAGCAATCAGCCCCAGCATTTT	CASSSGTGGYSNQPQHF	TRBD1	-	TRBV28	TRBJ1-5
TGTGCCAGCAGCCCACAGATGAACACTGAAGCTTTCTTT	CASSPQMNTEAFF	-	-	TRBV7-9	TRBJ1-1
TGCGCCAGCAGCCTCGCCCGGGACAGGGGGGAGTTGAGCTATGGCTACACCTTC	CASSLARDRGELSYGYTF	TRBD1	-	TRBV5-1	TRBJ1-2
TGTGCCAGCTCACCACCGACAGTGCAGACGGAGCAGTTCTTC	CASSPPTVQTEQFF	-	once	TRBV18	TRBJ2-1
TGTGCCAGCCGCCGGGATAACCTTGACACCATATATTTT	CASRRDNLDTIYF	-	-	TRBV12-3/TRBV12-4	TRBJ1-3
TGTGCCAGCAGCCAAGTGAACGAGGAGAATGAAAAACTGTTTTTT	CASSQVNEENEKLFF	-	once	TRBV3-1/TRBV3-2	TRBJ1-4
TGCAGCGTTGTCGGACTGAGGAACACTGAAGCTTTCTTT	CSVVGLRNTEAFF	-	-	TRBV29-1	TRBJ1-1
TGTGCCAGTAGTATCTCAACAGCTAACTATGGCTACACCTTC	CASSISTANYGYTF	-	-	TRBV19	TRBJ1-2
TGTGCCAGCACTATAGCGGGGGTAGGGTACGAGCAGTACTTC	CASTIAGVGYEQYF	TRBD2	-	TRBV6-6	TRBJ2-7
TGTGCCAGCAGCGTAGAACTAGCGGGGGCAGATACGCAGTATTTT	CASSVELAGADTQYF	TRBD2	-	TRBV9	TRBJ2-3
TGCGCCAGCAGCTTGGCCGAACAGGGAGGGTTGTATGGCTACACCTTC	CASSLAEQGGLYGYTF	-	-	TRBV5-1	TRBJ1-2
TGTGCCAGCAGGGCCGGGACAGGGCAATACGAGCAGTACTTC	CASRAGTGQYEQYF	TRBD1	few	TRBV2	TRBJ2-7
TGTGCCACCAGCAGAAAGGACAATCCGCATGGCTACACCTTC	CATSRKDNPHGYTF	-	-	TRBV15	TRBJ1-2
TGTGCCAGCCGAGGCACGGATACGCAGTATTTT	CASRGTDTQYF	-	-	TRBV7-9	TRBJ2-3
TGTGCCACCAGTGATCCCACAGGGGGTCTCACAGATACGCAGTATTTT	CATSDPTGGLTDTQYF	TRBD1	-	TRBV24-1	TRBJ2-3
TGCGCCAGCAGCCAAGAAAGCTTTAGGGGGTACGGCTACACCTTC	CASSQESFRGYGYTF	-	-	TRBV4-1	TRBJ1-2
TGTGCCTGGATGACAGGTGGGACTGAAGCTTTCTTT	CAWMTGGTEAFF	-	-	TRBV30	TRBJ1-1